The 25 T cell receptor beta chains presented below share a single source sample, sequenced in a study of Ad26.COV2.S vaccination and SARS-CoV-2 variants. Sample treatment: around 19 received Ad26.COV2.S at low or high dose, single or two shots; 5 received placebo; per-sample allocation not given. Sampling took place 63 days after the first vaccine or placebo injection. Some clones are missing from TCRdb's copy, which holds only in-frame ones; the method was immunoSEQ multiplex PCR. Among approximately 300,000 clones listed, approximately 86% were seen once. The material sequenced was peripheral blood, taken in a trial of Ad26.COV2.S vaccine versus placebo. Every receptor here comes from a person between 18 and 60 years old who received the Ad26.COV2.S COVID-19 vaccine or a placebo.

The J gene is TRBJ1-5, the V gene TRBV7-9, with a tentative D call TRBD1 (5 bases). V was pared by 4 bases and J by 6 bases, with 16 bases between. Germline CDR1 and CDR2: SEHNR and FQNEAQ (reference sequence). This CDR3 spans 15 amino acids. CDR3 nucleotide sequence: TGTGCCAGCAGCTCCAGGGAGGCGCATGGTCAGCCCCAGCATTTT. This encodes CASSSREAHGQPQHF.

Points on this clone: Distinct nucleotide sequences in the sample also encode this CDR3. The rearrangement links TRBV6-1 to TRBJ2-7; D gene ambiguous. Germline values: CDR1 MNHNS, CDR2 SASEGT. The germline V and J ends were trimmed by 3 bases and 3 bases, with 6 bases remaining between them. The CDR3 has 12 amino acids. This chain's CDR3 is CASSETYYEQYF. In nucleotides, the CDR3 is TGTGCCAGCAGTGAGACTTACTACGAGCAGTACTTC.

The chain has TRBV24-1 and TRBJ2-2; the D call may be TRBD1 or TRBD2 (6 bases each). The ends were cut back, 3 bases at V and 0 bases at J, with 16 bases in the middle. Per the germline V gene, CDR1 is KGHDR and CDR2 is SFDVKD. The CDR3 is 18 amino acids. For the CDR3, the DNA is TGTGCCACCAGTGATCTCCTCCGGGGGCCCTCGAACACCGGGGAGCTGTTTTTT. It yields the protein CATSDLLRGPSNTGELFF.

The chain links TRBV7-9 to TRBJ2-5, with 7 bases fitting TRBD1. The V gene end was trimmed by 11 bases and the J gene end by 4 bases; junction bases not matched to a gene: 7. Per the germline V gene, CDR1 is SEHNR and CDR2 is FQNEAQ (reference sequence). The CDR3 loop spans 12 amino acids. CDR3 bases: TGTGCCGGAAGGGGGCTAAGAGAGACCCAGTACTTC. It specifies CAGRGLRETQYF.

The CDR3 DNA reads as TGTGCCAGCAGCGGACAGTCATACGAGCAGTACTTC. This codes for CASSGQSYEQYF. This chain uses TRBV9 with TRBJ2-7, with D perhaps TRBD1 (5 bases). The V and J ends lost 3 bases and 4 bases respectively, with 8 bases between them. From germline, CDR1 is SGDLS and CDR2 YYNGEE. This CDR3 is built from 12 residues.

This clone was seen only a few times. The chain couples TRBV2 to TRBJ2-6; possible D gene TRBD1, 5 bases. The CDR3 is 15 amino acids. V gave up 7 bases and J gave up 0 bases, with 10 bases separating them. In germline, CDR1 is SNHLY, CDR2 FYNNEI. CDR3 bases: TGTGCCAGCAAACCTCAGGGCTCTGGGGCCAACGTCCTGACTTTC. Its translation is CASKPQGSGANVLTF.

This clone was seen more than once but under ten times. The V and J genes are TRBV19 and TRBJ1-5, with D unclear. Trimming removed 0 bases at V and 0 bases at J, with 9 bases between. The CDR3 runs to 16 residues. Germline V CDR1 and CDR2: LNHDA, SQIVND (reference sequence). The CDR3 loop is CASSIDGRYSNQPQHF. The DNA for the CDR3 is TGTGCCAGTAGTATAGATGGCAGATATAGCAATCAGCCCCAGCATTTT.

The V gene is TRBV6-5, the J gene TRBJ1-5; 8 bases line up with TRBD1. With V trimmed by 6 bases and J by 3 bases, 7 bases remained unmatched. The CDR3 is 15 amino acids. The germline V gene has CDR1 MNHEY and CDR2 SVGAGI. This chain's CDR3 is CASRFSGGDNQPQHF. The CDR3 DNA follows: TGTGCCAGCAGATTCTCAGGGGGCGACAATCAGCCCCAGCATTTT.

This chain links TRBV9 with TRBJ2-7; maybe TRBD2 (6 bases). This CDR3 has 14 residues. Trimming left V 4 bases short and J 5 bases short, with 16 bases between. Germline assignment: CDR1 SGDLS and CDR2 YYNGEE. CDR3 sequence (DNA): TGTGCCAGCAGCTCCGGAGGGAGTAGCGACGAGCAGTACTTC. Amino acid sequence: CASSSGGSSDEQYF.

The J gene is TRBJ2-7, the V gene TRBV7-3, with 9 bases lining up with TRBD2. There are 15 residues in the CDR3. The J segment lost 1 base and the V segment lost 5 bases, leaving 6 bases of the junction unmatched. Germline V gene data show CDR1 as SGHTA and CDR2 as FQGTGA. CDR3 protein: CASSEAGGRSYEQYF. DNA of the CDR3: TGTGCCAGCAGCGAAGCGGGGGGCCGTTCCTACGAGCAGTACTTC.

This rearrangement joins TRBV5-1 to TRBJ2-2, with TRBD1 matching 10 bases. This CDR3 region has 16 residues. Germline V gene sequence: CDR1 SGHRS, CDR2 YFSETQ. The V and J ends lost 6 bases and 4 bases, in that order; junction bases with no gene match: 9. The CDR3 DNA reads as TGCGCCAGCACCGACGGACAGGGGGTGCTCACCGGGGAGCTGTTTTTT. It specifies CASTDGQGVLTGELFF.

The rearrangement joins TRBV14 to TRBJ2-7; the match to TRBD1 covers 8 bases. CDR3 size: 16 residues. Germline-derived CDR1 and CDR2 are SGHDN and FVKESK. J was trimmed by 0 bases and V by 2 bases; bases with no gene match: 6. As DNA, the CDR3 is TGTGCCAGCAGCCAACACCGGGACAGGCCCTCCTACGAGCAGTACTTC. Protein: CASSQHRDRPSYEQYF.

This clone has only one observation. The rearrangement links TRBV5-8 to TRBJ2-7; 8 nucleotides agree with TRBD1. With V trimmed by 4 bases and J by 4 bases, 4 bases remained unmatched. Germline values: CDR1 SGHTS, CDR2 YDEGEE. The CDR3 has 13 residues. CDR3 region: CASSDRGHYEQYF. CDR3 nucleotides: TGTGCCAGCAGCGACAGGGGACATTACGAGCAGTACTTC.

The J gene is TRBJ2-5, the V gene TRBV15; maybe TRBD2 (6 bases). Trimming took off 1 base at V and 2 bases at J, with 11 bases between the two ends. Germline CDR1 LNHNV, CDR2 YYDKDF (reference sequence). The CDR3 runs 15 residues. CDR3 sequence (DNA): TGTGCCACCAGCAGAGGCGCGGGGAGACAAGAGACCCAGTACTTC. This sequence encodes CATSRGAGRQETQYF.

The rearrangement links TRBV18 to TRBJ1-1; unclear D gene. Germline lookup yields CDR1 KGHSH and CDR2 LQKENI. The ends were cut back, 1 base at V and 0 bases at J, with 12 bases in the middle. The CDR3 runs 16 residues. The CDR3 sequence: CASSPQPPRMNTEAFF. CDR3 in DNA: TGTGCCAGCTCACCACAACCCCCTAGAATGAACACTGAAGCTTTCTTT.

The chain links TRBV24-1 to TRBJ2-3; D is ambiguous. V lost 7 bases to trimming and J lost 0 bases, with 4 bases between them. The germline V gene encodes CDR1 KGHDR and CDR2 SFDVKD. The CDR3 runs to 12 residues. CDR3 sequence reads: CATSISTDTQYF. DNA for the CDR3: TGTGCCACCAGCATTAGCACAGATACGCAGTATTTT.

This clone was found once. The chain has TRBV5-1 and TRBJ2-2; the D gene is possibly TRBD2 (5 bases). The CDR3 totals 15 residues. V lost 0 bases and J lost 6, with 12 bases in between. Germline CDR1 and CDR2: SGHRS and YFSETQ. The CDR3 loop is CASSLAGYVPGELFF. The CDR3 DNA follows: TGCGCCAGCAGCTTGGCGGGATACGTGCCCGGGGAGCTGTTTTTT.

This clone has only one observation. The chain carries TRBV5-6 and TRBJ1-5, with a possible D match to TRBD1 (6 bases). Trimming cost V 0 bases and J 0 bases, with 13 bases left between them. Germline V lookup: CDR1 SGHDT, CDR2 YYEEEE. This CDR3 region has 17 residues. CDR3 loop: CASSLGARGDSNQPQHF. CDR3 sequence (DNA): TGTGCCAGCAGCTTGGGAGCTAGGGGGGATAGCAATCAGCCCCAGCATTTT.

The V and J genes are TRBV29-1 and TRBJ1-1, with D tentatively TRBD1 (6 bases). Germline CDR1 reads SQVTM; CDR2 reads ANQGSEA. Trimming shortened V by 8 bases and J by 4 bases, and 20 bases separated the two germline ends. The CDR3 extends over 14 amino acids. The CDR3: CSSGPNGGGTEAFF. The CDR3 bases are TGCAGCTCGGGCCCCAACGGGGGCGGCACTGAAGCTTTCTTT.

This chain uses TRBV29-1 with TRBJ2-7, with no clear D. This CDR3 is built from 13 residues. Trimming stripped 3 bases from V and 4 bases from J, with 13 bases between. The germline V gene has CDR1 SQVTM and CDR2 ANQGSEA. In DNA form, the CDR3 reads TGCAGCGTTGAGGAGCGTAGAAATTACGAGCAGTACTTC. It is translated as CSVEERRNYEQYF.

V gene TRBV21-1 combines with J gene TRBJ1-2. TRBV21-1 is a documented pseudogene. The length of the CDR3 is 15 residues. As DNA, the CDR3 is TGTGCCAGCCCCAAGCGGGGGTTTGACTACTATGGCTACACCTTC. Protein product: CASPKRGFDYYGYTF.

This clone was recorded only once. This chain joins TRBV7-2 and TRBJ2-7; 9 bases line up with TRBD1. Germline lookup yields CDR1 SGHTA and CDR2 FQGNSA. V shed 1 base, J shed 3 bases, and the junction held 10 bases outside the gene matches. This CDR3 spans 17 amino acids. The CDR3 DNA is TGTGCCAGCAGCTTAGTGTCCGGACAGGGGATTAACTACGAGCAGTACTTC. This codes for CASSLVSGQGINYEQYF.

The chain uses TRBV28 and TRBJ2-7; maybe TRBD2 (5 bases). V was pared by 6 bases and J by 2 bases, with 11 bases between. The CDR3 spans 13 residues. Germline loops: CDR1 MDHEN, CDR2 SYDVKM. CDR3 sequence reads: CASSPGGPYEQYF. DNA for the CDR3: TGTGCCAGCAGCCCCGGAGGACCCTACGAGCAGTACTTC.

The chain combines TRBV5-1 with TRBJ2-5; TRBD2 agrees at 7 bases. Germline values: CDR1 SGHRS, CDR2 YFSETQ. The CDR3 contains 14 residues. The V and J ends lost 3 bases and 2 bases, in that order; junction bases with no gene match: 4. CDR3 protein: CASSSSGGQETQYF. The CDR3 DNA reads TGCGCCAGCAGCTCCTCCGGGGGGCAAGAGACCCAGTACTTC.

CDR3 in DNA: TGTGCCAGCAGCGTCTCGCCAGGGGCCGGGTCCGGGGAGCTGTTTTTT. This codes for CASSVSPGAGSGELFF. This chain uses TRBV9 with TRBJ2-2, with D possibly matching TRBD1 (6 bases). The CDR3 is 16 amino acids. Trimming left V 2 bases short and J 6 bases short, with 17 bases between. In germline, CDR1 is SGDLS, CDR2 YYNGEE.